These T cell receptor beta chains were read from a single sample in a study of a mutant IDH1 vaccine in newly diagnosed glioma. These receptors' targets are unknown. Clones were read by immunoSEQ multiplex PCR, and TCRdb kept only the in-frame ones, dropping some. The table has around 54,000 clones, roughly nine tenths seen once. Sequenced here: PBMCs, sampled from a glioma patient whose treatment included an IDH1 peptide vaccine. These TCRs come from a man between 40 and 49 years old with glioma. The CDR3 runs from the conserved cysteine through the conserved F or W. D genes are given only for firm matches.

d_call	v_call	j_call	cdr3_length	cdr3_nt	cdr3_aa
TRBD1	TRBV29-1	TRBJ2-3	14	TGCAGCGGCGGACAGGGCCTTAGCACAGATACGCAGTATTTT	CSGGQGLSTDTQYF
TRBD2	TRBV29-1	TRBJ2-4	15	TGCAGCGTCGGCCAATCGGGGGGGGCCAAAAACATTCAGTACTTC	CSVGQSGGAKNIQYF
NA	TRBV7-2	TRBJ2-5	14	TGTGCCAGCAGCTCGGGACGCGGGAAGCGGACCCAGTACTTC	CASSSGRGKRTQYF
TRBD1	TRBV7-6	TRBJ1-4	16	TGTGCCAGCAGCTTAGGGAACAGGGGGCTTGATGAAAAACTGTTTTTT	CASSLGNRGLDEKLFF
TRBD2	TRBV4-3	TRBJ2-1	17	TGCGCCAGCAGCCAATATAGGACTAGCGGTTCCTACAATGAGCAGTTCTTC	CASSQYRTSGSYNEQFF
TRBD1	TRBV4-3	TRBJ1-1	18	TGCGCCAGCAGCCAAGACTTTGTTTTAGGCCCAGGGGGCCCTGAAGCTTTCTTT	CASSQDFVLGPGGPEAFF
TRBD2	TRBV12-5	TRBJ2-7	18	TGTGCTAGTGCCCGAGCCGGACTAGCGGGAGTTCTTCCCTACGAGCAGTACTTC	CASARAGLAGVLPYEQYF
NA	TRBV12-5	TRBJ2-6	13	TGTGCTAGTGGGTTTTCTGGGGCCAACGTCCTGACTTTC	CASGFSGANVLTF
TRBD2	TRBV18	TRBJ2-1	19	TGTGCCAGCTCGTTAGGGACTAGCGGGAGGGAAAGCTCCTACAATGAGCAGTTCTTC	CASSLGTSGRESSYNEQFF
NA	TRBV19	TRBJ1-1	13	TGTGCCAGTAGGGTGGGGCATGGCACTGAAGCTTTCTTT	CASRVGHGTEAFF
NA	TRBV9	TRBJ1-4	14	TGTGCCAGCAGCCCGAACTGGGGAAATGAAAAACTGTTTTTT	CASSPNWGNEKLFF
TRBD1	TRBV28	TRBJ1-2	16	TGTGCCAGCAGCTCTATTGGACAGGGACGGAACTATGGCTACACCTTC	CASSSIGQGRNYGYTF
NA	TRBV6-5	TRBJ1-3	15	TGTGCCAGCAGAACAGGGATTCCGGCTGGAAACACCATATATTTT	CASRTGIPAGNTIYF